This T cell receptor beta chain was recovered during a study of T cells in Graves' hyperthyroidism and ophthalmopathy. Broader study findings: Progression to ophthalmopathy was predicted a median of 6.5 months early.

Diagnoses used clinical symptoms, serum thyroxine and TRAb, thyroid ultrasound and orbital computed tomography. The source material, RNA transcripts, was used to amplify TCR beta CDR3 regions. TCR CDR3 underwent first-round RT-PCR with the HTBI primer set. Each CDR3 protein gets one entry after TCRdb re-called the multiplex PCR reads with MiXCR. The sample holds under 700,000 distinct CDR3 sequences, around 46% seen once. Worth noting for this clonotype: The antigen remains undetermined.

This CDR3 is built from 12 residues. Trimming took off 2 bases at V and 4 bases at J, with 5 bases between the two ends. CDR1 and CDR2 from the germline V gene are MNHEY and SVGAGI. Sequenced material: peripheral blood or thyroid tissue (not recorded which). This receptor was taken from a woman under 30 with Graves' hyperthyroidism. The gene calls are TRBV6-5 and TRBJ2-5, with unresolved D. The CDR3 is CASSYATETQYF. The CDR3 DNA reads TGTGCCAGCAGTTACGCCACAGAGACCCAGTACTTC.